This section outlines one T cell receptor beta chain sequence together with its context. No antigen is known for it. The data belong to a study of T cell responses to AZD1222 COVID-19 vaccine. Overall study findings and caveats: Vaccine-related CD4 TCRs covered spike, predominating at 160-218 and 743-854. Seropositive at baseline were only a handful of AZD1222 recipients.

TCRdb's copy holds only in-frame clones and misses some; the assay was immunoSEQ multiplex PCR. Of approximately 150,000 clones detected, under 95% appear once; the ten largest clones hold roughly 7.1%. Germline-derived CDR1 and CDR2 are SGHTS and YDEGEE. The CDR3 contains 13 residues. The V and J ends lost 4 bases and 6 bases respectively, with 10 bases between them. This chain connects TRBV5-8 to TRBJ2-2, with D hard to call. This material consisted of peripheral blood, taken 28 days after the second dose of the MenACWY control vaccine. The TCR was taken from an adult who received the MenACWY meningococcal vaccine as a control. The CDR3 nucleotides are TGTGCCAGCAGCAATCAATGGGCCGGGGAGCTGTTTTTT. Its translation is CASSNQWAGELFF.